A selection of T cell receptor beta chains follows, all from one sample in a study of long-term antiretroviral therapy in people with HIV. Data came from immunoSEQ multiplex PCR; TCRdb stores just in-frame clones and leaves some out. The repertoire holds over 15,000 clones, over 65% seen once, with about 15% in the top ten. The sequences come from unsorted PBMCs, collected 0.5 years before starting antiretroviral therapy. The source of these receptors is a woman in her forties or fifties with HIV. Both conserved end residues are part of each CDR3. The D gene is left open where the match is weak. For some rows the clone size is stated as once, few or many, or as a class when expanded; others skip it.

CDR3: CASSRQSSYEQYF; DNA: TGCGCCAGCAGCCGACAGAGCTCCTACGAGCAGTACTTC; V: TRBV4-1; D: -; size: -; J: TRBJ2-7
CDR3: CASRGTGGQNTIYF; DNA: TGTGCCAGCAGGGGTACAGGGGGCCAAAACACCATATATTTT; V: TRBV6-5; D: TRBD1; size: -; J: TRBJ1-3
CDR3: CASSEGVWGYYGYTF; DNA: TGTGCCAGCAGTGAAGGCGTCTGGGGGTACTATGGCTACACCTTC; V: TRBV6-1; D: -; size: -; J: TRBJ1-2
CDR3: CASSQGDTQHF; DNA: TGCGCCAGCAGCCAAGGGGACACCCAGCATTTT; V: TRBV4-1; D: -; size: -; J: TRBJ1-5
CDR3: CASSNTFDQGTYNEQFF; DNA: TGTGCCAGCAGCAACACCTTCGACCAGGGGACCTACAATGAGCAGTTCTTC; V: TRBV11-2; D: -; size: -; J: TRBJ2-1
CDR3: CASSWLWEVRETQYF; DNA: TGTGCCAGCAGCTGGCTTTGGGAGGTTCGAGAGACCCAGTACTTC; V: TRBV7-2; D: -; size: -; J: TRBJ2-5
CDR3: CASSYQGGGSPLHF; DNA: TGTGCCAGCAGTTACCAGGGCGGAGGATCACCCCTCCACTTT; V: TRBV6-8; D: -; size: -; J: TRBJ1-6
CDR3: CAAGQGRMNTEAFF; DNA: TGTGCCGCCGGACAGGGCCGCATGAACACTGAAGCTTTCTTT; V: TRBV27; D: TRBD1; size: few; J: TRBJ1-1
CDR3: CASSQHSEHTEAFF; DNA: TGCGCCAGCAGCCAACACTCGGAGCACACTGAAGCTTTCTTT; V: TRBV4-1; D: -; size: few; J: TRBJ1-1
CDR3: CASSSSSGTGEAFF; DNA: TGTGCCAGCAGCTCATCATCCGGGACAGGTGAAGCTTTCTTT; V: TRBV7-9; D: TRBD1; size: -; J: TRBJ1-1
CDR3: CASSPGGRGDTQYF; DNA: TGTGCCAGCAGCCCCGGCGGGAGGGGAGATACGCAGTATTTT; V: TRBV6-6; D: TRBD2; size: -; J: TRBJ2-3
CDR3: CAWSVGRYEQYF; DNA: TGTGCCTGGAGTGTGGGGAGATACGAGCAGTACTTC; V: TRBV30; D: -; size: -; J: TRBJ2-7
CDR3: CASSFEGLQGDGYTF; DNA: TGCGCCAGCAGCTTTGAGGGATTACAGGGCGATGGCTACACCTTC; V: TRBV5-1; D: -; size: -; J: TRBJ1-2
CDR3: CASSLNPVTGILYEKLFF; DNA: TGTGCCAGCAGCCTAAATCCGGTGACAGGGATTCTGTACGAAAAACTGTTTTTT; V: TRBV7-8; D: TRBD1; size: -; J: TRBJ1-4